A selection of T cell receptor beta chains follows, all from one sample in a study of regulatory T cells in long-lasting Graves disease. Each CDR3 protein is one row after TCRdb ran MiXCR on the multiplex PCR reads. The sample holds approximately 480,000 distinct CDR3 sequences, around 15% seen once. The same data also contributed to another study, on T cells in Graves' hyperthyroidism and ophthalmopathy.

This specimen consisted of peripheral blood mononuclear cells (PBMCs), obtained at new diagnosis, from a patient treated with antithyroid drugs. These receptors all stem from a man between 35 and 55 years old with Graves disease. Both conserved end residues are part of each CDR3. A D gene is named only where the DNA matches it firmly. Rows give clone size only sometimes, using once, few, many, or a class for an expanded clone.

clone size: .; J gene: TRBJ2-1; D gene: .; V gene: TRBV3-1; CDR3 DNA: TGTGCCAGCAGCCAAGTCGGGACGGAGCAGTTCTTC; CDR3 protein: CASSQVGTEQFF
clone size: many; J gene: TRBJ2-7; D gene: .; V gene: TRBV11-2; CDR3 DNA: TGTGCCAGCAGCCAAAACAGGATTAGAATCTCCTACGAGCAGTACTTC; CDR3 protein: CASSQNRIRISYEQYF
clone size: many; J gene: TRBJ1-1; D gene: TRBD1; V gene: TRBV20-1; CDR3 DNA: TGCAGTGCTAGAGGTCTACAGGGGGCGTGGAACACTGAAGCTTTCTTT; CDR3 protein: CSARGLQGAWNTEAFF
clone size: few; J gene: TRBJ2-7; D gene: .; V gene: TRBV11-2; CDR3 DNA: TGTGCCAGCAGCCACATTCTCGGAGAGAGACGCCGCTCCTACGAGCAGTACTTC; CDR3 protein: CASSHILGERRRSYEQYF
clone size: many; J gene: TRBJ1-2; D gene: TRBD1; V gene: TRBV30; CDR3 DNA: TGTGCCTGGAGTACCCCGGGAAGACCGACAGGGCGCGGCTACACCTTC; CDR3 protein: CAWSTPGRPTGRGYTF
clone size: few; J gene: TRBJ1-5; D gene: .; V gene: TRBV28; CDR3 DNA: TGTGCCAGCAGTTTTTTGGGGGATGGGCTTCAGCCCCAGCATTTT; CDR3 protein: CASSFLGDGLQPQHF
clone size: .; J gene: TRBJ2-1; D gene: TRBD2; V gene: TRBV27; CDR3 DNA: TGTGCCACTGGCCTAGCGGGCTCTCTGGGCAATGAGCAGTTCTTC; CDR3 protein: CATGLAGSLGNEQFF
clone size: many; J gene: TRBJ2-2; D gene: TRBD1; V gene: TRBV12-3/TRBV12-4; CDR3 DNA: TGTGCCAGCAAGCTAGGGACAGGCACCGGGGAGCTGTTTTTT; CDR3 protein: CASKLGTGTGELFF
clone size: many; J gene: TRBJ2-7; D gene: .; V gene: TRBV11-2; CDR3 DNA: TGTGCCAGCAGCTTAGACCTAGCCTACGAGCAGTACTTC; CDR3 protein: CASSLDLAYEQYF
clone size: few; J gene: TRBJ2-7; D gene: .; V gene: TRBV29-1; CDR3 DNA: TGCAGCGTTGCTTCCGGTTCCTACGAGCAGTACTTC; CDR3 protein: CSVASGSYEQYF
clone size: many; J gene: TRBJ2-7; D gene: .; V gene: TRBV7-3; CDR3 DNA: TGTGCCAGCAGCCCCCGCGGGACCCGCAGGACCGAGCAGTACTTC; CDR3 protein: CASSPRGTRRTEQYF
clone size: few; J gene: TRBJ2-5; D gene: .; V gene: TRBV10-1; CDR3 DNA: TGCGCCAGCAGTGAGGGGGGACCACAAGAGACCCAGTACTTC; CDR3 protein: CASSEGGPQETQYF
clone size: many; J gene: TRBJ2-3; D gene: .; V gene: TRBV24-1; CDR3 DNA: TGTGCCACCAGTGATTTTGGCACAGATACGCAGTATTTT; CDR3 protein: CATSDFGTDTQYF
clone size: many; J gene: TRBJ1-3; D gene: .; V gene: TRBV11-2; CDR3 DNA: TGTGCCAGCAGCACACACAGGGCCAGCTCTGGAAACACCATATATTTT; CDR3 protein: CASSTHRASSGNTIYF
clone size: many; J gene: TRBJ1-6; D gene: .; V gene: TRBV5-1; CDR3 DNA: TGCGCCAGCTCCGCACCCGTATGTTCGACAGTACATTCACCCCTCCACTTT; CDR3 protein: CASSAPVCSTVHSPLHF
clone size: few; J gene: TRBJ1-1; D gene: .; V gene: TRBV7-9; CDR3 DNA: TGTGCCACCGGAAGTCGCAATGAAGCTTTCTTT; CDR3 protein: CATGSRNEAFF
clone size: few; J gene: TRBJ1-5; D gene: .; V gene: TRBV6-1; CDR3 DNA: TGTGCCAGCAGTGAATTTCAGGAGGCCAATCAGCCCCAGCATTTT; CDR3 protein: CASSEFQEANQPQHF
clone size: .; J gene: TRBJ2-3; D gene: TRBD2; V gene: TRBV9; CDR3 DNA: TGTGCCAGCAGCGCTGGGGATTTAGCGGGAGGGCTAGATACGCAGTATTTT; CDR3 protein: CASSAGDLAGGLDTQYF
clone size: many; J gene: TRBJ1-6; D gene: .; V gene: TRBV20-1; CDR3 DNA: TGCAGTGCTAGAGATCTTCAGGGCTATAATTCACCCCTCCACTTT; CDR3 protein: CSARDLQGYNSPLHF
clone size: many; J gene: TRBJ2-3; D gene: .; V gene: TRBV20-1; CDR3 DNA: TGCAGTTTCAGAAACGCAGATACGCAGTATTTT; CDR3 protein: CSFRNADTQYF
clone size: once; J gene: TRBJ2-3; D gene: .; V gene: TRBV11-2; CDR3 DNA: TGTGCCAGCAGCTTAGACGGGAGTGATACGCAGTATTTT; CDR3 protein: CASSLDGSDTQYF
clone size: many; J gene: TRBJ2-7; D gene: TRBD2; V gene: TRBV7-6; CDR3 DNA: TGTGCCAGCAGCTTAAGGGCGGGAGGGCCAAGTGAGCAGTACTTC; CDR3 protein: CASSLRAGGPSEQYF
clone size: .; J gene: TRBJ1-6; D gene: TRBD1; V gene: TRBV6-1; CDR3 DNA: TGTGCCAGCACCCACAGGGGAGATTCACCCCTCCACTTT; CDR3 protein: CASTHRGDSPLHF
clone size: .; J gene: TRBJ2-1; D gene: .; V gene: TRBV5-6; CDR3 DNA: TGTGCCAGCAGCGCCCTAGAGGTGCGCTCCTACAATGAGCAGTTCTTC; CDR3 protein: CASSALEVRSYNEQFF
clone size: many; J gene: TRBJ2-7; D gene: TRBD1; V gene: TRBV3-1; CDR3 DNA: TGTGCCAGCAGCCCACAGGGGGCTGGCTACGAGCAGTACTTC; CDR3 protein: CASSPQGAGYEQYF
clone size: .; J gene: TRBJ2-3; D gene: .; V gene: TRBV18; CDR3 DNA: TGTGCCAGCTCCCCTACCGGGGCAACTAGCACAGATACGCAGTATTTT; CDR3 protein: CASSPTGATSTDTQYF
clone size: many; J gene: TRBJ1-5; D gene: .; V gene: TRBV28; CDR3 DNA: TGTGCCAGCACCCTAATGGGGAGCAATCAGCCCCAGCATTTT; CDR3 protein: CASTLMGSNQPQHF
clone size: .; J gene: TRBJ2-6; D gene: .; V gene: TRBV19; CDR3 DNA: TGTGCCAGTAGTAACGGACGGTCCTCTGGGGCCAACGTCCTGACTTTC; CDR3 protein: CASSNGRSSGANVLTF
clone size: many; J gene: TRBJ2-2; D gene: TRBD1; V gene: TRBV12-3/TRBV12-4; CDR3 DNA: TGTGCCAGCAGCGCCGGGACAGTTAACACCGGGGAGCTGTTTTTT; CDR3 protein: CASSAGTVNTGELFF
clone size: .; J gene: TRBJ1-1; D gene: .; V gene: TRBV15; CDR3 DNA: TGTGCCACCAGCCCCCGGTGGGGGCTGGTAGCTTTCTTT; CDR3 protein: CATSPRWGLVAFF
clone size: few; J gene: TRBJ2-3; D gene: .; V gene: TRBV4-1; CDR3 DNA: TGCGCCAGCAGCCAAGATGTGGGGGCTCGGGGAGATACGCAGTATTTT; CDR3 protein: CASSQDVGARGDTQYF
clone size: few; J gene: TRBJ2-1; D gene: TRBD1; V gene: TRBV5-6; CDR3 DNA: TGTGCCAGCAGCTTTGGGACAGCCTCCTACAATGAGCAGTTCTTC; CDR3 protein: CASSFGTASYNEQFF
clone size: many; J gene: TRBJ2-7; D gene: .; V gene: TRBV28; CDR3 DNA: TGTGCCAGCAGTTTCGTTAGCGGCGCTCGCTCCTACGAGCAGTACTTC; CDR3 protein: CASSFVSGARSYEQYF
clone size: .; J gene: TRBJ2-2; D gene: .; V gene: TRBV6-1; CDR3 DNA: TGTGCCAGCAACCCCCAAGTCACCGGGGAGCTGTTTTTT; CDR3 protein: CASNPQVTGELFF
clone size: many; J gene: TRBJ2-1; D gene: .; V gene: TRBV12-3/TRBV12-4; CDR3 DNA: TGTGCCAGCAGTTTAGAGGCCTACTCCTACAATGAGCAGTTCTTC; CDR3 protein: CASSLEAYSYNEQFF
clone size: many; J gene: TRBJ2-6; D gene: .; V gene: TRBV7-3; CDR3 DNA: TGTGCCAGCAGCCCGGCGAACTCTGGGGCCAACGTCCTGACTTTC; CDR3 protein: CASSPANSGANVLTF
clone size: many; J gene: TRBJ2-4; D gene: .; V gene: TRBV6-2/TRBV6-3; CDR3 DNA: TGTGCCAGCAGAATGAGCAGCAAACCACTAGCCAAAAACATTCAGTACTTC; CDR3 protein: CASRMSSKPLAKNIQYF
clone size: many; J gene: TRBJ1-5; D gene: TRBD1; V gene: TRBV12-3/TRBV12-4; CDR3 DNA: TGTGCCAGCAGGTCCACAGGGGACAATCAGCCCCAGCATTTT; CDR3 protein: CASRSTGDNQPQHF
clone size: many; J gene: TRBJ1-1; D gene: .; V gene: TRBV20-1; CDR3 DNA: TGCAGTGCTAGTGAGATTATAGGGGCGAACACTGAAGCTTTCTTT; CDR3 protein: CSASEIIGANTEAFF
clone size: many; J gene: TRBJ2-7; D gene: .; V gene: TRBV27; CDR3 DNA: TGTGCCAGCGGCGGGCGGCCCTACGAGCAGTACTTC; CDR3 protein: CASGGRPYEQYF
clone size: many; J gene: TRBJ1-2; D gene: .; V gene: TRBV2; CDR3 DNA: TGTGCCAGCAGTCGTACCGGCAACTATGGCTACACCTTC; CDR3 protein: CASSRTGNYGYTF
clone size: many; J gene: TRBJ2-3; D gene: .; V gene: TRBV20-1; CDR3 DNA: TGCAGTGCTAGAGCCGCCTTGATAGATACGCAGTATTTT; CDR3 protein: CSARAALIDTQYF
clone size: few; J gene: TRBJ1-2; D gene: .; V gene: TRBV5-5; CDR3 DNA: TGTGCCAGCAGCTTAATTCAGGGATTAAGCTATGGCTACACCTTC; CDR3 protein: CASSLIQGLSYGYTF
clone size: .; J gene: TRBJ1-5; D gene: TRBD1; V gene: TRBV7-9; CDR3 DNA: TGTGCCAGCAGCCTCGGACAGGGATTATCGAATAGCAATCAGCCCCAGCATTTT; CDR3 protein: CASSLGQGLSNSNQPQHF